These T cell receptor beta chains were read from a single sample in a study of cytomegalovirus exposure and HLA in healthy donors. Repertoires were generated with immunoSEQ multiplex PCR, while TCRdb's copy carries only in-frame clones and drops some. Of roughly 150,000 clones listed, around 80% are singletons. Material for sequencing was PBMCs. These receptor sequences come from a man aged 30-40 years in good health. CDR3s include the opening cysteine and the closing phenylalanine or tryptophan. The order of the fields is J gene, V gene, clone size, D gene, CDR3 protein, CDR3 DNA. A D gene is named only where the DNA matches it firmly. Rows give clone size only sometimes, using once, few, many, or a class for an expanded clone.

J gene: TRBJ1-1
V gene: TRBV5-1
clone size: NA
D gene: NA
CDR3 protein: CASSLEALNTEAFF
CDR3 DNA: TGCGCCAGCAGCTTGGAAGCACTGAACACTGAAGCTTTCTTT

J gene: TRBJ2-7
V gene: TRBV4-1
clone size: NA
D gene: NA
CDR3 protein: CASSQIKGDSYEQYF
CDR3 DNA: TGCGCCAGCAGCCAAATTAAGGGCGACAGCTACGAGCAGTACTTC

J gene: TRBJ1-2
V gene: TRBV6-5
clone size: once
D gene: NA
CDR3 protein: CASSYGQGYTF
CDR3 DNA: TGTGCCAGCAGTTACGGGCAGGGCTACACCTTC

J gene: TRBJ1-5
V gene: TRBV29-1
clone size: NA
D gene: TRBD1
CDR3 protein: CSVGVSGTDPNQPQHF
CDR3 DNA: TGCAGCGTTGGGGTCTCCGGGACAGATCCCAATCAGCCCCAGCATTTT

J gene: TRBJ1-2
V gene: TRBV27
clone size: NA
D gene: TRBD1
CDR3 protein: CASFNRGYGYTF
CDR3 DNA: TGTGCCAGCTTTAACAGGGGGTATGGCTACACCTTC

J gene: TRBJ1-1
V gene: TRBV7-6
clone size: NA
D gene: TRBD1
CDR3 protein: CASSRQGRTEAFF
CDR3 DNA: TGTGCCAGCAGCAGACAGGGAAGGACTGAAGCTTTCTTT

J gene: TRBJ2-1
V gene: TRBV11-3
clone size: NA
D gene: NA
CDR3 protein: CASSSRLLGNEQFF
CDR3 DNA: TGTGCCAGCAGCTCCCGACTACTTGGGAATGAGCAGTTCTTC

J gene: TRBJ1-5
V gene: TRBV15
clone size: NA
D gene: TRBD1
CDR3 protein: CATSALPGTGSRIQVNQPQHF
CDR3 DNA: TGTGCCACCAGCGCCCTCCCCGGGACAGGGTCGCGGATCCAGGTGAATCAGCCCCAGCATTTT

J gene: TRBJ2-1
V gene: TRBV18
clone size: NA
D gene: TRBD2
CDR3 protein: CASSELAGGGNEQFF
CDR3 DNA: TGTGCCAGCTCAGAACTAGCGGGAGGAGGTAATGAGCAGTTCTTC

J gene: TRBJ2-7
V gene: TRBV29-1
clone size: NA
D gene: TRBD1
CDR3 protein: CSVVLGTGTYEQYF
CDR3 DNA: TGCAGCGTTGTCTTGGGGACAGGAACATACGAGCAGTACTTC

J gene: TRBJ1-1
V gene: TRBV6-1
clone size: NA
D gene: TRBD1
CDR3 protein: CASSPTGTGAEAFF
CDR3 DNA: TGTGCCAGCAGCCCAACCGGGACAGGAGCAGAAGCTTTCTTT

J gene: TRBJ1-2
V gene: TRBV27
clone size: NA
D gene: NA
CDR3 protein: CASGRTNYGYTF
CDR3 DNA: TGTGCCAGCGGCAGAACTAACTATGGCTACACCTTC

J gene: TRBJ1-5
V gene: TRBV5-8
clone size: NA
D gene: NA
CDR3 protein: CASSTRVNQPQHF
CDR3 DNA: TGTGCCAGCAGCACGAGGGTTAATCAGCCCCAGCATTTT

J gene: TRBJ2-5
V gene: TRBV6-5
clone size: NA
D gene: NA
CDR3 protein: CATAGGRGGETQYF
CDR3 DNA: TGTGCCACCGCGGGTGGGAGAGGCGGGGAGACCCAGTACTTC

J gene: TRBJ2-1
V gene: TRBV7-6
clone size: NA
D gene: TRBD1
CDR3 protein: CASSLDRGNEQFF
CDR3 DNA: TGTGCCAGCAGCTTAGACAGGGGAAATGAGCAGTTCTTC

J gene: TRBJ2-1
V gene: TRBV18
clone size: once
D gene: NA
CDR3 protein: CASSPQSLPYNEQFF
CDR3 DNA: TGTGCCAGCTCACCACAGAGCTTACCCTACAATGAGCAGTTCTTC

J gene: TRBJ1-3
V gene: TRBV14
clone size: NA
D gene: TRBD1
CDR3 protein: CASSQGRVAGQGGNTIYF
CDR3 DNA: TGTGCCAGCAGCCAAGGAAGGGTTGCTGGACAGGGCGGAAACACCATATATTTT

J gene: TRBJ1-1
V gene: TRBV6-4
clone size: NA
D gene: NA
CDR3 protein: CASRQGFGTEAFF
CDR3 DNA: TGTGCCAGCAGGCAGGGGTTCGGCACTGAAGCTTTCTTT

J gene: TRBJ2-7
V gene: TRBV7-9
clone size: NA
D gene: TRBD2
CDR3 protein: CASSGGERYEQYF
CDR3 DNA: TGTGCCAGCAGTGGGGGGGAAAGGTACGAGCAGTACTTC

J gene: TRBJ1-1
V gene: TRBV12-5
clone size: once
D gene: TRBD1
CDR3 protein: CASGLVLSQGENTEAFF
CDR3 DNA: TGTGCTAGTGGTTTGGTACTATCTCAGGGGGAGAACACTGAAGCTTTCTTT

J gene: TRBJ2-5
V gene: TRBV7-9
clone size: NA
D gene: NA
CDR3 protein: CASSSGQGETQYF
CDR3 DNA: TGTGCCAGCAGCTCTGGGCAGGGGGAGACCCAGTACTTC

J gene: TRBJ2-3
V gene: TRBV15
clone size: NA
D gene: NA
CDR3 protein: CATSRARQTSTDTQYF
CDR3 DNA: TGTGCCACCAGCAGAGCGAGGCAGACTAGCACAGATACGCAGTATTTT

J gene: TRBJ2-3
V gene: TRBV12-5
clone size: once
D gene: NA
CDR3 protein: CASGLVLRGSTDTQYF
CDR3 DNA: TGTGCTAGTGGTTTGGTACTACGGGGGAGCACAGATACGCAGTATTTT

J gene: TRBJ1-1
V gene: TRBV5-1
clone size: NA
D gene: TRBD1
CDR3 protein: CASSPGQGTEAFF
CDR3 DNA: TGCGCCAGCAGCCCCGGACAGGGGACTGAAGCTTTCTTT

J gene: TRBJ1-5
V gene: TRBV15
clone size: few
D gene: NA
CDR3 protein: CATSRERRVDQPQHF
CDR3 DNA: TGTGCCACCAGCAGAGAGCGGAGGGTAGATCAGCCCCAGCATTTT

J gene: TRBJ2-1
V gene: TRBV29-1
clone size: NA
D gene: TRBD1
CDR3 protein: CSVSTGGPKYNEQFF
CDR3 DNA: TGCAGCGTTTCGACAGGGGGTCCTAAGTACAATGAGCAGTTCTTC

J gene: TRBJ2-1
V gene: TRBV19
clone size: NA
D gene: NA
CDR3 protein: CASSHSLQGGPRSEQFF
CDR3 DNA: TGTGCCAGTAGTCACTCATTACAGGGTGGTCCACGGAGTGAGCAGTTCTTC

J gene: TRBJ1-1
V gene: TRBV18
clone size: NA
D gene: NA
CDR3 protein: CASEYRGSQWNTEAFF
CDR3 DNA: TGTGCCAGCGAGTATCGGGGGTCCCAGTGGAACACTGAAGCTTTCTTT

J gene: TRBJ1-1
V gene: TRBV7-9
clone size: NA
D gene: TRBD1
CDR3 protein: CASSQYRQGGIEAFF
CDR3 DNA: TGTGCCAGCAGCCAGTATCGACAGGGGGGAATTGAAGCTTTCTTT

J gene: TRBJ2-3
V gene: TRBV7-3
clone size: NA
D gene: TRBD2
CDR3 protein: CASSLGLANTDTQYF
CDR3 DNA: TGTGCCAGCAGCCTTGGACTAGCGAACACAGATACGCAGTATTTT

J gene: TRBJ1-1
V gene: TRBV7-2
clone size: NA
D gene: NA
CDR3 protein: CASSLDYGGAEAFF
CDR3 DNA: TGTGCCAGCAGCTTAGATTACGGGGGAGCTGAAGCTTTCTTT

J gene: TRBJ2-7
V gene: TRBV6-6
clone size: NA
D gene: TRBD2
CDR3 protein: CASSLGLAVAYEQYF
CDR3 DNA: TGTGCCAGCAGCCTAGGACTAGCGGTTGCCTACGAGCAGTACTTC

J gene: TRBJ1-2
V gene: TRBV14
clone size: NA
D gene: TRBD1
CDR3 protein: CASSERTGLDRGYTF
CDR3 DNA: TGTGCCAGCAGCGAAAGGACAGGCCTTGATCGTGGCTACACCTTC

J gene: TRBJ2-1
V gene: TRBV9
clone size: NA
D gene: TRBD2
CDR3 protein: CASSVGGGSYNEQFF
CDR3 DNA: TGTGCCAGCAGCGTAGGGGGGGGCTCCTACAATGAGCAGTTCTTC

J gene: TRBJ2-1
V gene: TRBV12-5
clone size: NA
D gene: NA
CDR3 protein: CASGLTQGAYNEQFF
CDR3 DNA: TGTGCTAGTGGTTTGACCCAAGGGGCCTACAATGAGCAGTTCTTC

J gene: TRBJ1-1
V gene: TRBV29-1
clone size: NA
D gene: NA
CDR3 protein: CRTEMNTEAFF
CDR3 DNA: TGCAGGACGGAGATGAACACTGAAGCTTTCTTT

J gene: TRBJ2-5
V gene: TRBV4-2
clone size: NA
D gene: TRBD2
CDR3 protein: CASSQGTGTRVETQYF
CDR3 DNA: TGTGCCAGCAGCCAAGGTACCGGGACTAGGGTCGAGACCCAGTACTTC

J gene: TRBJ2-1
V gene: TRBV6-1
clone size: few
D gene: NA
CDR3 protein: CASSGGGPDEQFF
CDR3 DNA: TGTGCCAGCAGTGGGGGGGGGCCCGATGAGCAGTTCTTC

J gene: TRBJ2-4
V gene: TRBV7-9
clone size: NA
D gene: TRBD1
CDR3 protein: CASSFPTGEVKNIQYF
CDR3 DNA: TGTGCCAGCAGCTTCCCCACAGGGGAAGTCAAAAACATTCAGTACTTC

J gene: TRBJ2-7
V gene: TRBV18
clone size: NA
D gene: NA
CDR3 protein: CASSPLPGDTYEQYF
CDR3 DNA: TGTGCCAGCTCACCGCTCCCGGGAGACACTTACGAGCAGTACTTC

J gene: TRBJ1-5
V gene: TRBV28
clone size: NA
D gene: TRBD1
CDR3 protein: CASRARDRVRQPQHF
CDR3 DNA: TGTGCCAGCAGGGCTCGGGACAGGGTACGACAGCCCCAGCATTTT

J gene: TRBJ2-5
V gene: TRBV6-5
clone size: NA
D gene: TRBD2
CDR3 protein: CASSYLFSGSGETQYF
CDR3 DNA: TGTGCCAGCAGTTACTTGTTTAGCGGGAGTGGAGAGACCCAGTACTTC

J gene: TRBJ2-1
V gene: TRBV7-9
clone size: NA
D gene: TRBD2
CDR3 protein: CASSPGTSGRFNEQFF
CDR3 DNA: TGTGCCAGCAGCCCGGGGACTAGCGGGAGGTTCAATGAGCAGTTCTTC

J gene: TRBJ2-1
V gene: TRBV5-6
clone size: NA
D gene: NA
CDR3 protein: CASSSRTVGRFGEQFF
CDR3 DNA: TGTGCCAGCAGCTCCAGGACTGTCGGTCGGTTTGGTGAGCAGTTCTTC

J gene: TRBJ2-2
V gene: TRBV1
clone size: NA
D gene: NA
CDR3 protein: CTSSQDRDGELFF
CDR3 DNA: TGCACCAGCAGCCAAGATCGGGACGGGGAGCTGTTTTTT

J gene: TRBJ2-7
V gene: TRBV6-5
clone size: NA
D gene: TRBD2
CDR3 protein: CASQREGGYEQYF
CDR3 DNA: TGTGCCAGCCAGCGGGAGGGAGGCTACGAGCAGTACTTC

J gene: TRBJ1-5
V gene: TRBV19
clone size: few
D gene: TRBD1
CDR3 protein: CASSLGQGPTGPQHF
CDR3 DNA: TGTGCCAGTAGTCTGGGACAGGGGCCGACGGGGCCCCAGCATTTT

J gene: TRBJ2-3
V gene: TRBV27
clone size: NA
D gene: NA
CDR3 protein: CASSFGGTGTDTQYF
CDR3 DNA: TGTGCCAGCAGTTTTGGCGGGACGGGCACAGATACGCAGTATTTT

J gene: TRBJ1-1
V gene: TRBV29-1
clone size: NA
D gene: TRBD1
CDR3 protein: CSVGSGGTEAFF
CDR3 DNA: TGCAGCGTTGGTTCAGGGGGCACTGAAGCTTTCTTT

J gene: TRBJ2-7
V gene: TRBV6-5
clone size: NA
D gene: NA
CDR3 protein: CASSYSMRTGGYEQYF
CDR3 DNA: TGTGCCAGCAGTTACTCGATGCGGACTGGCGGCTACGAGCAGTACTTC